The present entry profiles one T cell receptor (beta chain) with its context. Its antigen is not identified. Germline CDR1 DFQATT, CDR2 SNEGSKA (reference sequence). This CDR3 has 13 residues. Combining a sample-barcoded 5' primer with a J-beta primer mix, a second PCR ran for 7 to 11 cycles. Each CDR3 protein gets one entry after TCRdb re-called the 5' RACE reads with MiXCR. The table shows about 810,000 distinct CDR3 sequences, with roughly 34% occurring only once. The data are from a study of blood T cells in healthy people across ages. Whole-study results and caveats: Possibly, changes in expanded clonotypes were confounded because donor CMV status was unknown.

The chain has TRBV20-1 and TRBJ1-1, with D tentatively TRBD1 (6 bases). Sequencing was performed on blood. This clonotype was sampled from a man aged 18 to 29 in good health. The CDR3 spells CRPYGNQGSEAFF. CDR3 coding DNA: TGCAGACCATACGGGAATCAGGGGTCTGAAGCTTTCTTT.